Described below is a single T cell receptor (beta chain) sequence and its context. Germline values: CDR1 MNHEY, CDR2 SMNVEV (reference sequence). The V and J ends lost 7 bases and 1 base respectively, with 19 bases between them. The CDR3 spans 16 residues. The sample comes from a study of blood T cell repertoires in COVID-19. Overall study: Collection of acute and convalescent COVID-19 samples took place in the United States, Italy and Spain.

Per the original data handling: Amplification from reference gene primers served as the basis for estimated nucleated cell counts. Only in-frame clones appear in the TCRdb table, and some are missing; sequencing was by immunoSEQ multiplex PCR. V, J and clone size derive from that table, while D and trimming were established from the DNA sequence. The sample lists about 64,000 clones; more than 65% were seen once. The specimen sequenced was peripheral blood. The TCR comes from a woman in her sixties with acute or convalescent COVID-19. The chain uses TRBV27 and TRBJ1-2; no clear D gene. The CDR3 nucleotides are TGTGCCAGCACGGCAAACGCCCCCCCGGGTAACTATGGCTACACCTTC. This gives the protein CASTANAPPGNYGYTF.